This is a list of T cell receptor beta chains from one sample in a study of identical twins. Each CDR3 protein gets one entry after TCRdb re-called the 5' RACE reads with MiXCR. This table holds 450,000 or so distinct CDR3 sequences, around 15% found once. These data were also reused for a study on yellow fever vaccine responses in identical twins.

Material for sequencing was CD4+ T cells sorted from blood. The receptors originated from a woman aged 18-29 years in good health. CDR3s include the opening cysteine and the closing phenylalanine or tryptophan. The order of the fields is D gene, clone size, J gene, V gene, CDR3 protein, CDR3 DNA. D genes are given only for firm matches. Where a row states a size, it is once, few, many or the class of an expanded clone; other rows omit it.

TRBD2	many	TRBJ2-3	TRBV29-1	CSAHSGRITDTQYF	TGCAGCGCCCATAGCGGGAGGATCACAGATACGCAGTATTTT
TRBD1	few	TRBJ1-1	TRBV5-1	CASSADRGQGAFF	TGCGCCAGCAGCGCCGACAGGGGCCAAGGGGCTTTCTTT
.	few	TRBJ2-2	TRBV5-1	CASSPFGGSNTGELFF	TGCGCCAGCAGCCCTTTCGGAGGGTCGAACACCGGGGAGCTGTTTTTT
TRBD2	.	TRBJ2-2	TRBV12-3/TRBV12-4	CAFSPQGLAGINTGELFF	TGTGCCTTCAGTCCCCAGGGACTAGCGGGGATAAACACCGGGGAGCTGTTTTTT
TRBD2	few	TRBJ2-4	TRBV4-3	CASSRGLAGDEGAKNIQYF	TGCGCCAGCAGTCGCGGACTAGCGGGAGACGAGGGGGCCAAAAACATTCAGTACTTC
.	few	TRBJ2-3	TRBV7-9	CASSSGVLAQYF	TGTGCCAGCAGCTCAGGGGTTCTCGCGCAGTATTTT
TRBD2	once	TRBJ2-3	TRBV29-1	CSVPAGGDQTTQYF	TGCAGCGTGCCGGCTGGGGGGGACCAGACCACGCAGTATTTT
.	.	TRBJ2-1	TRBV5-4	CASSTRQSSYNEQFF	TGTGCCAGCAGCACCAGACAGAGCTCCTACAATGAGCAGTTCTTC
.	many	TRBJ2-5	TRBV28	CASSSPARSETQYF	TGTGCCAGCAGTTCCCCGGCCCGGTCGGAGACCCAGTACTTC
.	.	TRBJ2-7	TRBV6-1	CASKRGLGYEQYF	TGTGCCAGCAAACGGGGGTTAGGGTACGAGCAGTACTTC
TRBD2	once	TRBJ2-3	TRBV20-1	CSARVAGRADTQYF	TGCAGTGCTAGAGTAGCGGGGAGGGCAGATACGCAGTATTTT
TRBD2	.	TRBJ2-7	TRBV7-2	CASSREGPYEQYF	TGTGCCAGCAGCCGGGAGGGCCCCTACGAGCAGTACTTC
.	many	TRBJ1-2	TRBV29-1	CSVAAGDYGYTF	TGCAGCGTTGCCGCAGGGGACTATGGCTACACCTTC
.	few	TRBJ2-1	TRBV29-1	CSVENRTNSYNEQFF	TGCAGCGTTGAGAACCGTACGAACTCCTACAATGAGCAGTTCTTC
.	.	TRBJ1-1	TRBV12-3/TRBV12-4	CASRLKSPGDTEAFF	TGTGCCAGCAGACTAAAGTCCCCGGGGGACACTGAAGCTTTCTTT
.	few	TRBJ2-7	TRBV28	CASSRGGTGREQYF	TGTGCCAGCAGTCGGGGGGGGACAGGGCGCGAGCAGTACTTC
.	.	TRBJ2-2	TRBV5-8	CASGSGVDGELFF	TGTGCCAGCGGCTCCGGGGTGGACGGGGAGCTGTTTTTT
TRBD1	few	TRBJ2-7	TRBV27	CASSLTIDRGEQYF	TGTGCCAGCAGTCTAACAATCGACAGGGGCGAGCAGTACTTC
.	few	TRBJ2-1	TRBV18	CASSPNPGASSYNEQFF	TGTGCCAGCTCACCTAACCCAGGGGCCTCCTCCTACAATGAGCAGTTCTTC
TRBD1	.	TRBJ2-5	TRBV5-1	CASSVDRVEETQYF	TGCGCCAGCAGCGTAGACAGGGTCGAAGAGACCCAGTACTTC
TRBD2	.	TRBJ2-5	TRBV14	CSKTSGDQETQYF	TGTTCTAAGACTAGCGGGGACCAAGAGACCCAGTACTTC
TRBD2	few	TRBJ2-1	TRBV7-2	CASSISGATYNEQFF	TGTGCCAGCAGCATAAGCGGGGCGACCTACAATGAGCAGTTCTTC
.	few	TRBJ1-4	TRBV20-1	CSAPGMWGLFHEKLFF	TGCAGTGCTCCAGGGATGTGGGGGCTATTTCATGAAAAACTGTTTTTT
TRBD1	few	TRBJ2-3	TRBV6-1	CASSGDRGNQADTQYF	TGTGCCAGCAGTGGAGACAGGGGTAATCAGGCAGATACGCAGTATTTT
.	.	TRBJ2-1	TRBV10-3	CAILSGNEQFF	TGTGCCATCCTCAGCGGCAATGAGCAGTTCTTC
.	.	TRBJ2-1	TRBV7-9	CASSLARGFNEQFF	TGTGCCAGCAGCTTAGCGCGGGGATTCAATGAGCAGTTCTTC
.	.	TRBJ2-1	TRBV5-1	CASTLNDREQFF	TGCGCCAGCACCCTTAACGACAGGGAGCAGTTCTTC
TRBD1	.	TRBJ2-2	TRBV5-1	CASSVYPGQGGGTGELFF	TGCGCCAGCAGCGTCTACCCGGGACAGGGTGGTGGCACCGGGGAGCTGTTTTTT
.	.	TRBJ2-7	TRBV24-1	CATSDLRTASYEQYF	TGTGCCACCAGTGATTTGAGGACCGCCAGCTACGAGCAGTACTTC
TRBD1	.	TRBJ1-6	TRBV5-1	CASSGGTGLQSPLHF	TGCGCCAGCAGCGGTGGGACAGGGCTTCAATCACCCCTCCACTTT
.	.	TRBJ2-5	TRBV7-2	CASNSRGRGQETQYF	TGTGCCAGCAACTCCCGGGGGCGGGGGCAAGAGACCCAGTACTTC
.	few	TRBJ2-1	TRBV4-3	CASSQDPGVGNEQFF	TGCGCCAGCAGCCAAGATCCGGGAGTGGGGAATGAGCAGTTCTTC
.	.	TRBJ1-1	TRBV6-2/TRBV6-3	CASIGNTEAFF	TGTGCCAGCATCGGCAACACTGAAGCTTTCTTT
.	few	TRBJ1-1	TRBV12-3/TRBV12-4	CASSLEGKTGMNTEAFF	TGTGCCAGCAGTTTAGAGGGAAAGACGGGCATGAACACTGAAGCTTTCTTT
.	once	TRBJ2-1	TRBV14	CASSLLSIGKHEQFF	TGTGCCAGCAGCCTTCTATCGATCGGAAAACATGAGCAGTTCTTC
TRBD2	few	TRBJ2-2	TRBV7-2	CASCTSGSYTGELFF	TGTGCCAGCTGCACTAGCGGGAGCTATACCGGGGAGCTGTTTTTT
.	.	TRBJ2-3	TRBV28	CASSPQAGLTDTQYF	TGTGCCAGCAGCCCGCAGGCCGGCCTCACAGATACGCAGTATTTT
TRBD1	.	TRBJ2-1	TRBV6-2/TRBV6-3	CASSYPGGGNNGQFF	TGTGCCAGCAGTTACCCAGGGGGTGGAAACAATGGGCAGTTCTTC
TRBD2	.	TRBJ2-7	TRBV3-1	CASSQSGGTWDYYEQYF	TGTGCCAGCAGCCAAAGCGGGGGAACTTGGGACTACTACGAGCAGTACTTC
.	.	TRBJ2-2	TRBV10-3	CAISPRDRNTGELFF	TGTGCCATCAGTCCCCGGGACCGGAACACCGGGGAGCTGTTTTTT
TRBD1	.	TRBJ2-6	TRBV6-5	CASSSGTGSGANVLTF	TGTGCCAGCAGTTCCGGGACAGGGTCTGGGGCCAACGTCCTGACTTTC
TRBD2	.	TRBJ2-1	TRBV12-3/TRBV12-4	CASRHIAGGRYNEQFF	TGTGCCAGCAGACATATAGCGGGGGGGCGCTACAATGAGCAGTTCTTC
.	.	TRBJ2-1	TRBV5-5	CASSLGSGSYNEQFF	TGTGCCAGCAGCTTGGGGAGCGGATCCTACAATGAGCAGTTCTTC
.	few	TRBJ2-1	TRBV12-3/TRBV12-4	CASSLIRSSYNEQFF	TGTGCCAGCAGTCTAATACGGAGCTCCTACAATGAGCAGTTCTTC
.	few	TRBJ2-3	TRBV6-5	CASSYLGNTDTQYF	TGTGCCAGCAGTTACTTGGGAAACACAGATACGCAGTATTTT
.	few	TRBJ1-3	TRBV10-1	CASSGVSGNTIYF	TGCGCCAGCAGTGGGGTCTCTGGAAACACCATATATTTT
.	.	TRBJ2-3	TRBV11-2	CASSLSITDTQYF	TGTGCCAGCAGCTTATCTATTACAGATACGCAGTATTTT
.	few	TRBJ2-1	TRBV6-2/TRBV6-3	CASSLRIYNEQFF	TGTGCCAGCAGTTTAAGGATCTACAATGAGCAGTTCTTC
TRBD1	.	TRBJ2-1	TRBV18	CASSPTDRVPDNEQFF	TGTGCCAGCTCACCGACGGACAGGGTACCCGACAATGAGCAGTTCTTC
TRBD1	.	TRBJ1-1	TRBV25-1	CATQNSRGWYSEAFF	TGTGCCACCCAAAACTCCAGGGGGTGGTACTCTGAAGCTTTCTTT
.	.	TRBJ2-7	TRBV12-3/TRBV12-4	CASSKRREQYEQYF	TGTGCCAGCAGTAAACGACGTGAACAGTACGAGCAGTACTTC
.	.	TRBJ2-3	TRBV20-1	CSVAKRGADTQYF	TGCAGTGTTGCTAAAAGGGGGGCAGATACGCAGTATTTT
TRBD1	.	TRBJ1-2	TRBV7-8	CASSLLRTGSYYGYTF	TGTGCCAGCAGCTTATTGCGGACAGGGTCGTACTATGGCTACACCTTC
TRBD2	few	TRBJ2-1	TRBV27	CASSPTGTSGSFYNEQFF	TGTGCCAGCAGTCCCACTGGGACTAGCGGGAGTTTCTACAATGAGCAGTTCTTC
.	many	TRBJ2-3	TRBV29-1	CSVEGGQTSTDTQYF	TGCAGCGTTGAAGGTGGACAGACGAGCACAGATACGCAGTATTTT